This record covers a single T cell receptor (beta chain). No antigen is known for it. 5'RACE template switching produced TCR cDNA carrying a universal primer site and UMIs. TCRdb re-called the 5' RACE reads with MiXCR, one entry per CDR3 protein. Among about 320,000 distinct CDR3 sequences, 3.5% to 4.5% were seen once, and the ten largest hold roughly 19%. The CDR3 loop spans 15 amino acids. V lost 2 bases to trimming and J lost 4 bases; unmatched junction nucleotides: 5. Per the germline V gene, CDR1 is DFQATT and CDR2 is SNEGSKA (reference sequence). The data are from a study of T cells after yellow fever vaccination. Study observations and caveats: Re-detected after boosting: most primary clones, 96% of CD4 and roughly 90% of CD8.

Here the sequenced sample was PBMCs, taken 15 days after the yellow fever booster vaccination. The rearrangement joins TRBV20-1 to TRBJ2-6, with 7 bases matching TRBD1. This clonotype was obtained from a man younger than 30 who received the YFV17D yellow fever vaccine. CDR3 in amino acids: CSARIGGSGANVLTF. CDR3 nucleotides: TGCAGTGCTAGAATAGGGGGCTCGGGGGCCAACGTCCTGACTTTC.